This entry concerns a single T cell receptor (beta chain). The assay was immunoSEQ multiplex PCR, and TCRdb's table has in-frame clones only and misses some. The sample includes about 480,000 clones, around 88% of them seen just once. The treatment here: around 19 received Ad26.COV2.S at low or high dose, single or two shots; 5 received placebo; per-sample allocation not given. The samples were gathered on day 63 after the first injection of vaccine or placebo. The administered vaccine (an Ad26 vector) expressed Wuhan-strain SARS-CoV-2 spike. This CDR3 has 16 residues. Germline values: CDR1 SGHDT, CDR2 YYEEEE. V was pared by 2 bases and J by 1 base, with 15 bases between. This sample stems from a study of Ad26.COV2.S vaccination and SARS-CoV-2 variants.

The clonotype originates from a person between 18 and 65 years old who received the Ad26.COV2.S COVID-19 vaccine or a placebo. The rearrangement joins TRBV5-6 to TRBJ1-1; possible D gene TRBD1, 5 bases. The sample here was peripheral blood, taken in a trial of Ad26.COV2.S vaccine versus placebo. The CDR3 DNA reads TGTGCCAGCAGCTTAACCGGCCGGGACGGGAACACTGAAGCTTTCTTT. Translation gives CASSLTGRDGNTEAFF.